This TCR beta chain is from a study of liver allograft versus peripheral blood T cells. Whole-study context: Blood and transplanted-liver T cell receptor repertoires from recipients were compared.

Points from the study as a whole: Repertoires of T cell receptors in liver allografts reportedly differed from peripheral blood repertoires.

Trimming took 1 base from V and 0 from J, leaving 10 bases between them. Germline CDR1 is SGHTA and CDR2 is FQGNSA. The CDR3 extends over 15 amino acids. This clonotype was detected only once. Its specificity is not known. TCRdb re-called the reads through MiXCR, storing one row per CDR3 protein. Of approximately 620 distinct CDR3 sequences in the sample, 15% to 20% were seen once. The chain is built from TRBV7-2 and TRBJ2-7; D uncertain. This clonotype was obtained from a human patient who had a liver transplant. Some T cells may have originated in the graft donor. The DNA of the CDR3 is TGTGCCAGCAGCTTAGTCTGGTCGAGCTCCTACGAGCAGTACTTC. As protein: CASSLVWSSSYEQYF.